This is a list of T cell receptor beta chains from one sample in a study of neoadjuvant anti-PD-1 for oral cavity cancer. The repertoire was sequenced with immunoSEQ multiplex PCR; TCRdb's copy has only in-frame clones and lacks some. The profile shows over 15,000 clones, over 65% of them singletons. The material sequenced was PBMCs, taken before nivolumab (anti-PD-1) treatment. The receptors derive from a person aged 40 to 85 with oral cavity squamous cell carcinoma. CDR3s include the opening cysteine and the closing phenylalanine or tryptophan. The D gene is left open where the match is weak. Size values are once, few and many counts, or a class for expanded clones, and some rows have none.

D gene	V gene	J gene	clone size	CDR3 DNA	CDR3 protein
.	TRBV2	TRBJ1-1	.	TGTGCCAGCGGAGTCATAGTCACTGAAGCTTTCTTT	CASGVIVTEAFF
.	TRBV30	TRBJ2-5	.	TGTGCCTGGAGCCCCATGGGGCGAGAGACCCAGTACTTC	CAWSPMGRETQYF
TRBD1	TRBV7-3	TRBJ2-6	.	TGTGCCAGCAGCCTCAGGGGACAGGGCTATAGCTCTGGGGCCAACGTCCTGACTTTC	CASSLRGQGYSSGANVLTF
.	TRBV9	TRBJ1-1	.	TGTGCCAGCAGCGGTACAGGAGAGGACACTGAAGCTTTCTTT	CASSGTGEDTEAFF
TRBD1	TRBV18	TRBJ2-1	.	TGTGCCAGCTCACCACCCGCTCGACAGGGAAGCTCCTACAATGAGCAGTTCTTC	CASSPPARQGSSYNEQFF
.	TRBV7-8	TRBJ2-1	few	TGTGCCAGCAGCTTAGGAGGGGGACTATTCAATGAGCAGTTCTTC	CASSLGGGLFNEQFF
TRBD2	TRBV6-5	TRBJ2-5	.	TGTGCCAGCAGTTACTCAGCGGGAGGGCCTGAGACCCAGTACTTC	CASSYSAGGPETQYF
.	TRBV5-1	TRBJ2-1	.	TGCGCCAGCAGCTTGGAGGCGGAAAGCTCCTACAATGAGCAGTTCTTC	CASSLEAESSYNEQFF
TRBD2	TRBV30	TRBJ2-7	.	TGTGCCAGCCGGACTAGCGGGAGTTACGAGCAGTACTTC	CASRTSGSYEQYF
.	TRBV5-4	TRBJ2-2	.	TGTGCCAGCAGCTTCGACGGGAGCACCGGGGAGCTGTTTTTT	CASSFDGSTGELFF
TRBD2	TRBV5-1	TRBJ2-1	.	TGCGCCAGCAGCTTGAATCCTAGCGGGACCTCCTACAATGAGCAGTTCTTC	CASSLNPSGTSYNEQFF
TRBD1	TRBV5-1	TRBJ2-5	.	TGCGCCAGCAGCTTGGACAGGGGAACCCAAGAGACCCAGTACTTC	CASSLDRGTQETQYF
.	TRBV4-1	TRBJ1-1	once	TGCGCCAGCAGCCAAGATAGGCGGAACACTGAAGCTTTCTTT	CASSQDRRNTEAFF
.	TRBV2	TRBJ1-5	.	TGTGCCAGCAGTCCTACAGGGAATAGCAATCAGCCCCAGCATTTT	CASSPTGNSNQPQHF
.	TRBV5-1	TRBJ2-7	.	TGCGCCAGCAGCTTGCCCAGGGGGGACTACGAGCAGTACTTC	CASSLPRGDYEQYF
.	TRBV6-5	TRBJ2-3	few	TGTGCCAGCAGTTACTCTGGGTCGCAGTATTTT	CASSYSGSQYF
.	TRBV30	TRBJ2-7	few	TGTGCCTGGAGTCGCGGGGAGTCCTACGAGCAGTACTTC	CAWSRGESYEQYF
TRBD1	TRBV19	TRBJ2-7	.	TGTGCCAGTAGTCCACAGGGGGCAGCCTACGAGCAGTACTTC	CASSPQGAAYEQYF
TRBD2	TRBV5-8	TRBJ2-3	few	TGTGCCAGCAGGTTTGGGACTAGCGGGAAGAACACAGATACGCAGTATTTT	CASRFGTSGKNTDTQYF
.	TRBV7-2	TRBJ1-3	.	TGTGCCAGCAGCGATCGCTACTCTGGAAACACCATATATTTT	CASSDRYSGNTIYF
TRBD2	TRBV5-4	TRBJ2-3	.	TGTGCCAGCAGCCCTCTAGCGGGAGTCGTCACAGATACGCAGTATTTT	CASSPLAGVVTDTQYF
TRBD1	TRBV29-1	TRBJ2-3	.	TGCAGCGTTGAAGCCGACCTGGACAGGGAAAGCACAGATACGCAGTATTTT	CSVEADLDRESTDTQYF
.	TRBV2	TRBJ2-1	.	TGTGCCAGCAGGCCAGGGCTGGGGCACAATGAGCAGTTCTTC	CASRPGLGHNEQFF
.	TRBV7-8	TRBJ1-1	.	TGTGCCAGCAGCCCCAGACAGCGGGGCATGAACACTGAAGCTTTCTTT	CASSPRQRGMNTEAFF
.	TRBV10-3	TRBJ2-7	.	TGTGCCATCAGTCGGGACACGAACTACGAGCAGTACTTC	CAISRDTNYEQYF
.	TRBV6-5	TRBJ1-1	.	TGTGCCAGCAGATTTACAGGGATGAACACTGAAGCTTTCTTT	CASRFTGMNTEAFF
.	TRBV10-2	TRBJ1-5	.	TGCGCCAGCAGTGAGTCGACAGTTGGCAATCAGCCCCAGCATTTT	CASSESTVGNQPQHF
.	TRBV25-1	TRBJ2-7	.	TGTGCCAGCAGTGAAACCGCGGCATTGACCTACGAGCAGTACTTC	CASSETAALTYEQYF
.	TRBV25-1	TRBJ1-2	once	TGTGCCAGCAGTGAAATCCGGGGGTCAGTGGATGGCTACACCTTC	CASSEIRGSVDGYTF
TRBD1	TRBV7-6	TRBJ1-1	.	TGTGCCAGCAGCTTAGGAGCGACAGGGGGCAGCGGCACTGAAGCTTTCTTT	CASSLGATGGSGTEAFF
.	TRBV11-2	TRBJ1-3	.	TGTGCCAGCAGCCTTTGGGGGGGCAACTCTGGAAACACCATATATTTT	CASSLWGGNSGNTIYF
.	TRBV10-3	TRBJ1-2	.	TGTGCCATCAGTGAGTCGGCAGGGGTGAACTATGGCTACACCTTC	CAISESAGVNYGYTF
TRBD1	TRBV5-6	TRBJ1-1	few	TGTGCCAGCAGACAACAGGGGCCCATGAACACTGAAGCTTTCTTT	CASRQQGPMNTEAFF
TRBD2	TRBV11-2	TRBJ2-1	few	TGTGCCAGCAGCTTTAGGAACAGGGGACTAGCGGGAGGGAACAATGAGCAGTTCTTC	CASSFRNRGLAGGNNEQFF
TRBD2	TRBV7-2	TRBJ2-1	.	TGTGCCAGCAGCTCCTATACCACCGGGACTAGTGGAAATGAGCAGTTCTTC	CASSSYTTGTSGNEQFF
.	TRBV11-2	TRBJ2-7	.	TGTGCCAGCGCCCTGGCGGGACCCTACGAGCAGTACTTC	CASALAGPYEQYF
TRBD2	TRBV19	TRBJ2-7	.	TGTGCCAGTAGTATAGGGGCGGGAGCCGTCTACGAGCAGTACTTC	CASSIGAGAVYEQYF
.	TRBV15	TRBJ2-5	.	TGTGCCACCTCCAGGGACGCGCAAGAGACCCAGTACTTC	CATSRDAQETQYF
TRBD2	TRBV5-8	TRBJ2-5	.	TGTGCCAGCAGCCACCCGGGCGGGAGTGGAGAGACCCAGTACTTC	CASSHPGGSGETQYF
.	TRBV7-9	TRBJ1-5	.	TGTGCCAGCAGCTTAGGGGGTAGTCAGCCCCAGCATTTT	CASSLGGSQPQHF
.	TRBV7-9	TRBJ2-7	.	TGTGCCAGCAGCTTAGCGCTCTGGGGACCCATGAAGGGCGAGCAGTACTTC	CASSLALWGPMKGEQYF
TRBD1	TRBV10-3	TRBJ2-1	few	TGTGCCATCGGGAACAGGGGGCAGCACAATGAGCAGTTCTTC	CAIGNRGQHNEQFF
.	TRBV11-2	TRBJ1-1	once	TGTGCCAGCAGCAGACAGGTCCAGAACACTGAAGCTTTCTTT	CASSRQVQNTEAFF
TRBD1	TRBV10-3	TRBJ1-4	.	TGTGCCATCAGTGAGTCCGGGACAGGGGGTGAAAAACTGTTTTTT	CAISESGTGGEKLFF
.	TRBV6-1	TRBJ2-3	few	TGTGCCAGCATCGTCCTAGCCAACACAGATACGCAGTATTTT	CASIVLANTDTQYF
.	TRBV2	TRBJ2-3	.	TGTGCCAGCAGTGAACGGGCGGGCTATAGCACAGATACGCAGTATTTT	CASSERAGYSTDTQYF
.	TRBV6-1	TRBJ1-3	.	TGTGCCAGCAGTGAAGGAACTGGAAACACCATATATTTT	CASSEGTGNTIYF
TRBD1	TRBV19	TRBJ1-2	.	TGTGCCAGTAGCGTTACGACAGGGGGCGCTTCTGGCTACACCTTC	CASSVTTGGASGYTF